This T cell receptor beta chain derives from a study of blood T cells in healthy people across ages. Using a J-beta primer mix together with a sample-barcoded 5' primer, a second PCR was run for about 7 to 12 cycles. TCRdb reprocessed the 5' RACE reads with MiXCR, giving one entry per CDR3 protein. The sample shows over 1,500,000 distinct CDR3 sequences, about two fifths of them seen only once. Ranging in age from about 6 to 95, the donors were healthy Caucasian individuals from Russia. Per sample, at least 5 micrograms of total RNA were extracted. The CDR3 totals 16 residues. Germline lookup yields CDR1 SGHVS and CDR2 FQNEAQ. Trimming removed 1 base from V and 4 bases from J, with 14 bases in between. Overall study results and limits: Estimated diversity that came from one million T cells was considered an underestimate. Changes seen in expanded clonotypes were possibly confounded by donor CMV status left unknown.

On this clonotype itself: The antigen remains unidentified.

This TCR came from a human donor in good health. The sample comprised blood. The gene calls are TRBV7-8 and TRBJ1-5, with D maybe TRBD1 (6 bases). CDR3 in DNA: TGTGCCAGCAGCTTAGGTCGGGGGGCAGGAAATCAGCCCCAGCATTTT. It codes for CASSLGRGAGNQPQHF.